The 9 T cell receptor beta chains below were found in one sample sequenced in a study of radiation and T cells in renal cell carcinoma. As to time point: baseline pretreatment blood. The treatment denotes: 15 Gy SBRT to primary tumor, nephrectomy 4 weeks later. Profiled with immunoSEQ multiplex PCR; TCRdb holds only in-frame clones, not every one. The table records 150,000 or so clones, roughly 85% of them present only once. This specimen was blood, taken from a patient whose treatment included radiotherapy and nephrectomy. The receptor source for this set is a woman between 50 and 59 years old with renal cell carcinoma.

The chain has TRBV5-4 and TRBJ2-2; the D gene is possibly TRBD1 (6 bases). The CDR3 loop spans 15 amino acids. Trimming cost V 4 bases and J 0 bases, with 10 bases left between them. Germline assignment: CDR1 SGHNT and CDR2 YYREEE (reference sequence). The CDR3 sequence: CASSPGQSNTGELFF. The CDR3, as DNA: TGTGCCAGCAGCCCGGGACAATCGAACACCGGGGAGCTGTTTTTT. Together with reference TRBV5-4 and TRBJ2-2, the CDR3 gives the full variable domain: ETGVTQSPTHLIKTRGQQVTLRCSSQSGHNTVSWYQQALGQGPQFIFQYYREEENGRGNFPPRFSGLQFPNYSSELNVNALELDDSALYLCASSPGQSNTGELFFGEGSRLTVL.

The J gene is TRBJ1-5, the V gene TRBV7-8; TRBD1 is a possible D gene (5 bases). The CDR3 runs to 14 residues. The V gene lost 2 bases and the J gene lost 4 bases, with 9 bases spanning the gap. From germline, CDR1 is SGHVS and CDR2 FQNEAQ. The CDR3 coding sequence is TGTGCCAGCAGCTTATCGCGGGGGAATCAGCCCCAGCATTTT. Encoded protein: CASSLSRGNQPQHF.

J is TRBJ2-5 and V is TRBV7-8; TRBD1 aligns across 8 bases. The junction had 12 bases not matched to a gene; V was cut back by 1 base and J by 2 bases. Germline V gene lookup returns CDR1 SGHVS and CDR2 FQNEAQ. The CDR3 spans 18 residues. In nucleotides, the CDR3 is TGTGCCAGCAGCTTAGTAACGCGGGACAGGAATAAACAAGAGACCCAGTACTTC. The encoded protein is CASSLVTRDRNKQETQYF.

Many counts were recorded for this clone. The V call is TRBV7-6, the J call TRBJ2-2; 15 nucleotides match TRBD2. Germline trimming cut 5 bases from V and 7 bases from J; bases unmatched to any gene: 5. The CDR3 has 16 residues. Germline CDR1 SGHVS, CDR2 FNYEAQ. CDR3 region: CASSRTSGGADGELFF. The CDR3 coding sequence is TGTGCCAGCAGCAGGACTAGCGGGGGGGCAGACGGGGAGCTGTTTTTT.

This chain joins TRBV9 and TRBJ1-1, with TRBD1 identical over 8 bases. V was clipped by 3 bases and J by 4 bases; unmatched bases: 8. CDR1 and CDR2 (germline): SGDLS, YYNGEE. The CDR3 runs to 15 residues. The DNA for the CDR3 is TGTGCCAGCAGCGCCACAGGGGGGAGAAGCACTGAAGCTTTCTTT. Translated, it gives CASSATGGRSTEAFF.

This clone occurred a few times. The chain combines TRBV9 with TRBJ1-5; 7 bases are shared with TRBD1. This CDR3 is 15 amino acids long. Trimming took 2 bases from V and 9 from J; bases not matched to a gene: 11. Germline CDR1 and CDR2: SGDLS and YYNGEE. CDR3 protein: CASSVGTDPRRPQHF. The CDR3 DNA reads TGTGCCAGCAGCGTCGGGACAGACCCTCGTCGGCCCCAGCATTTT.

This CDR3 reads CATESRNQETQYF. The CDR3 DNA follows: TGTGCCACCGAGTCGCGGAACCAAGAGACCCAGTACTTC. V usage is TRBV15 and J usage is TRBJ2-5; unclear D gene. The CDR3 sequence is 13 residues long. Germline CDR1 reads LNHNV; CDR2 reads YYDKDF (reference sequence). V was cut by 8 bases and J by 0 bases, with 10 bases left in between.

The CDR3 DNA sequence: TGTGCCAGCAGCTTCGACTCTCTTCTCACAGATACGCAGTATTTT. This sequence encodes CASSFDSLLTDTQYF. The chain joins TRBV7-9 to TRBJ2-3; no reliable D call. The CDR3 length is 15 residues. Trimming cost V 3 bases and J 2 bases, with 12 bases left between them. The germline gives CDR1 SEHNR, CDR2 FQNEAQ (reference sequence).

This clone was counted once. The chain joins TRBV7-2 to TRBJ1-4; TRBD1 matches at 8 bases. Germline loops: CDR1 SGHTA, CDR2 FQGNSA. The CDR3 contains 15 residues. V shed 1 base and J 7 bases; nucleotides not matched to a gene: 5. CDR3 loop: CASSLVQGAGEKLFF. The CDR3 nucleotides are TGTGCCAGCAGCTTAGTTCAGGGGGCAGGTGAAAAACTGTTTTTT.